A single T cell receptor (beta chain) is shown here with its context. The sample belongs to a study of blood T cell repertoires in COVID-19. On the study more broadly: Nucleic acid was either cDNA or gDNA, and it came from T cells, B-cell-depleted T cells, or PBMCs.

V gave up 5 bases and J gave up 5 bases, with 13 bases separating them. The CDR3 is 13 residues long. Germline lookup yields CDR1 SSHAT and CDR2 FNYEAQ (reference sequence). The method was immunoSEQ multiplex PCR; TCRdb's version includes in-frame clones alone and lacks a portion of them. This table has around 15,000 clones, around four fifths appearing once. This receptor was identified in a man aged 40-49 years with active or convalescent COVID-19. The sequenced sample was peripheral blood. The chain employs TRBV7-7 and TRBJ2-7; tentatively, D is TRBD2 (5 bases). CDR3 bases: TGTGCCAGCAGCCGCGGGCTTAACAACGAGCAGTACTTC. Its translation: CASSRGLNNEQYF.